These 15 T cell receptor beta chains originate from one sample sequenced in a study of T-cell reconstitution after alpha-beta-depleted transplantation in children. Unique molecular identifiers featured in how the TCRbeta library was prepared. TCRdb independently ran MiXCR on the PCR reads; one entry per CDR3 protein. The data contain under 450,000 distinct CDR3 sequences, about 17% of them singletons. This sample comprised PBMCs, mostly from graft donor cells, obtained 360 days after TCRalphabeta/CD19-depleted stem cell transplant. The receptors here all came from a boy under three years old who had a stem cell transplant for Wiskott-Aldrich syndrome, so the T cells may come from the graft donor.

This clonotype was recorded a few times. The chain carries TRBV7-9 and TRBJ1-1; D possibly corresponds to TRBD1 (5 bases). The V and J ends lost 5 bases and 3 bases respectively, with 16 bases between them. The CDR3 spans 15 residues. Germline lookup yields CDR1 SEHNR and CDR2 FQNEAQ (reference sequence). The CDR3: CASSRGWGADTEAFF. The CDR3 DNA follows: TGTGCCAGCAGCCGAGGGTGGGGCGCGGACACTGAAGCTTTCTTT. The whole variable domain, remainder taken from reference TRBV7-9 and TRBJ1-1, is DTGVSQNPRHKITKRGQNVTFRCDPISEHNRLYWYRQTLGQGPEFLTYFQNEAQLEKSRLLSDRFSAERPKGSFSTLEIQRTEQGDSAMYLCASSRGWGADTEAFFGQGTRLTVV.

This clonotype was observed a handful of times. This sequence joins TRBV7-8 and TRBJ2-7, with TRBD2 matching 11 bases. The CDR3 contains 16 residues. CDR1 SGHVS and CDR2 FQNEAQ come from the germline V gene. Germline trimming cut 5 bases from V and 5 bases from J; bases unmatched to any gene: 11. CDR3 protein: CASSLTSGSAGNEQYF. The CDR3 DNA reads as TGTGCCAGCAGCCTCACTAGCGGGAGTGCTGGCAACGAGCAGTACTTC.

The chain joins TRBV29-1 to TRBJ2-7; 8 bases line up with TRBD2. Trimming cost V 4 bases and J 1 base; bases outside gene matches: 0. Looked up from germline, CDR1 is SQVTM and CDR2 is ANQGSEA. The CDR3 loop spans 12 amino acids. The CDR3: CSVAGGSYEQYF. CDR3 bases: TGCAGCGTTGCGGGGGGGTCCTACGAGCAGTACTTC.

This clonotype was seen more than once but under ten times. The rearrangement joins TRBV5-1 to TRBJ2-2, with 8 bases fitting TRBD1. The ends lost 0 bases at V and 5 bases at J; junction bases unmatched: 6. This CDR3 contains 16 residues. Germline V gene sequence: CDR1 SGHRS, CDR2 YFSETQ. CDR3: CASSLGPDRATGELFF. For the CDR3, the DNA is TGCGCCAGCAGCTTGGGTCCGGACAGGGCAACCGGGGAGCTGTTTTTT.

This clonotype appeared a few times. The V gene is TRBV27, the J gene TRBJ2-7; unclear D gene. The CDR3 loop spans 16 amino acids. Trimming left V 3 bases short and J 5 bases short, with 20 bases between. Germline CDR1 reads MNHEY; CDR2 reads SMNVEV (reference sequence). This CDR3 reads CASSFIPAWAAHEQYF. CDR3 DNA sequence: TGTGCCAGCAGTTTTATTCCAGCATGGGCTGCTCACGAGCAGTACTTC.

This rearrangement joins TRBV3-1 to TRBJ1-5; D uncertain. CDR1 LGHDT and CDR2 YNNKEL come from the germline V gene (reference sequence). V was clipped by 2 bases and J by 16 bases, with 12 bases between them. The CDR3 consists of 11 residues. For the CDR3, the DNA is TGTGCCAGCAGCCAATGGGCAGGCCATCATTTT. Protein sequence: CASSQWAGHHF.

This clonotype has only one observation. CDR3 protein: CASSLAGLAGGPWETQYF. CDR3 coding DNA: TGCGCCAGCAGCTTGGCCGGACTAGCGGGGGGGCCCTGGGAGACCCAGTACTTC. The V and J genes are TRBV5-1 and TRBJ2-5, with TRBD2 identical over 15 bases. The CDR3 length is 18 residues. The V gene end was trimmed by 0 bases and the J gene end by 5 bases; junction bases not matched to a gene: 8. From germline, CDR1 is SGHRS and CDR2 YFSETQ.

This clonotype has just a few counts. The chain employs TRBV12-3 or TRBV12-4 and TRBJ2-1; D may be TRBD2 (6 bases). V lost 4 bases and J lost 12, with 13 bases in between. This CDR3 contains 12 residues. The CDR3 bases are TGTGCCAGCAGTTCCTCCGGGACTGGGCAGTTCTTC. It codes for CASSSSGTGQFF.

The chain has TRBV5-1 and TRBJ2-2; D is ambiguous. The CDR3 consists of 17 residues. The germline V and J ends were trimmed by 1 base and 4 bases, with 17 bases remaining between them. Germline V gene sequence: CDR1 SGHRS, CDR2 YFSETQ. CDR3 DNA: TGCGCCAGCAGCTTGCTTCCGGTTCGGGCTAGCACCGGGGAGCTGTTTTTT. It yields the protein CASSLLPVRASTGELFF.

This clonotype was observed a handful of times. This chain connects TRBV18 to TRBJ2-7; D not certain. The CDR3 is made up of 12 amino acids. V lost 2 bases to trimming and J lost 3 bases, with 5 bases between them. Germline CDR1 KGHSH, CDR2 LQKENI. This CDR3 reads CASSPKGYEQYF. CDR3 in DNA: TGTGCCAGCTCACCAAAGGGCTACGAGCAGTACTTC.

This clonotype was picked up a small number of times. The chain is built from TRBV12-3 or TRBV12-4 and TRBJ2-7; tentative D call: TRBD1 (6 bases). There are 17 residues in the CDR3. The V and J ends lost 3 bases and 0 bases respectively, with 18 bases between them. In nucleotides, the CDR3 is TGTGCCAGCAGTTTGGAGGTGACCGGGACACACTCCTACGAGCAGTACTTC. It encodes CASSLEVTGTHSYEQYF.

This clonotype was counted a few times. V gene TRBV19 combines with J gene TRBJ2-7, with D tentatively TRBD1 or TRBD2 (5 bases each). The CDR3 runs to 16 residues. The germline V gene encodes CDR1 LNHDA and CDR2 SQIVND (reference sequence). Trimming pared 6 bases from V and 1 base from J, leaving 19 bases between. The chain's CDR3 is CASSSFNRRGSYEQYF. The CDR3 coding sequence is TGTGCCAGTAGCAGTTTCAACAGGAGAGGGTCCTACGAGCAGTACTTC.

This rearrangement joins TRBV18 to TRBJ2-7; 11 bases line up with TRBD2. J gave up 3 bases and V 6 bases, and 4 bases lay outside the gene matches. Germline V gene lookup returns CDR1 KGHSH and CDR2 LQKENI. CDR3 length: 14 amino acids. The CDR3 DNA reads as TGTGCCAGCTCGCAACTAGCGGGGGACTACGAGCAGTACTTC. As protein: CASSQLAGDYEQYF.

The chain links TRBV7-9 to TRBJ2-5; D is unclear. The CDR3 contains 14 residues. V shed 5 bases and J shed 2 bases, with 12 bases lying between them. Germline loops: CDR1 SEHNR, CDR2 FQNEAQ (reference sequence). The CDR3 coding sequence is TGTGCCAGCAGCCCCACCTCATTTCAAGAGACCCAGTACTTC. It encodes CASSPTSFQETQYF.

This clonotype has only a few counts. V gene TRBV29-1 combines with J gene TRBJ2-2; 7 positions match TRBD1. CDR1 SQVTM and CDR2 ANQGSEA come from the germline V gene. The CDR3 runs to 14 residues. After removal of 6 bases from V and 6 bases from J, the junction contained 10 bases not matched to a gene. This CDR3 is CSVRTGPRAGELFF. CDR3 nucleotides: TGCAGCGTCCGGACAGGCCCGAGGGCCGGGGAGCTGTTTTTT.